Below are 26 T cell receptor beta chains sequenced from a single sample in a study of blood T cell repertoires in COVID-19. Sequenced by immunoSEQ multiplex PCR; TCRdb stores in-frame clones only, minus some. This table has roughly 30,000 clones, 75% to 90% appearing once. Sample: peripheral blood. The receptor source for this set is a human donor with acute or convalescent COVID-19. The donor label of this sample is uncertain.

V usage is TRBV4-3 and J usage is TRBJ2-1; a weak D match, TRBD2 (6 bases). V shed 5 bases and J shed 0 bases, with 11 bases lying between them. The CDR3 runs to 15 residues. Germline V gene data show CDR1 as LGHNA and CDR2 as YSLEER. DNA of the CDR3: TGCGCCAGCAGCGCTCTAGCGTACTCCTACAATGAGCAGTTCTTC. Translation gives CASSALAYSYNEQFF.

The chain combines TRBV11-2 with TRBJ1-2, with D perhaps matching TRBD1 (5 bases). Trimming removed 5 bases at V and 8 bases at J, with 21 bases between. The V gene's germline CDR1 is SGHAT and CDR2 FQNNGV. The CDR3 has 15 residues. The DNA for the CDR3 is TGTGCCAGCAGCGCCTCAACCGGCAGGGCGGAGGGCTACACCTTC. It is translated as CASSASTGRAEGYTF.

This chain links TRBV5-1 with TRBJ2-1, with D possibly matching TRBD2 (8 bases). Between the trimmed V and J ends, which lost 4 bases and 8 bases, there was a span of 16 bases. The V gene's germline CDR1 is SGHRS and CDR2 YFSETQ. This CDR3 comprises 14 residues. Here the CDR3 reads CASSGGGGTDEQFF. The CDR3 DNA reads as TGCGCCAGCAGCGGCGGCGGGGGGACAGATGAGCAGTTCTTC.

CDR3 region: CASRRINEKLFF. In DNA form, the CDR3 reads TGTGCCAGCAGGAGGATCAATGAAAAACTGTTTTTT. The V and J genes are TRBV12-3 or TRBV12-4 and TRBJ1-4; D ambiguous. CDR3 length: 12 amino acids. Trimming pared 6 bases from V and 5 bases from J, leaving 7 bases between.

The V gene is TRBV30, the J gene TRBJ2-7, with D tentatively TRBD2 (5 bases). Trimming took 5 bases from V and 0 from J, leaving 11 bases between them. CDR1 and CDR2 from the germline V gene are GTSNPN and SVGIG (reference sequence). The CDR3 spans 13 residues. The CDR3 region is CAWAPGSSYEQYF. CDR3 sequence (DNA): TGTGCCTGGGCGCCGGGGAGCTCCTACGAGCAGTACTTC.

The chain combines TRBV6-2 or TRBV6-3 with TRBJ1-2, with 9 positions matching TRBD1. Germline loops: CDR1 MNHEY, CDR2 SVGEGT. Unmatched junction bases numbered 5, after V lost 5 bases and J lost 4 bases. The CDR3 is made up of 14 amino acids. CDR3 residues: CASSKQGAGYGYTF. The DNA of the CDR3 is TGTGCCAGCAGTAAACAGGGGGCTGGCTATGGCTACACCTTC.

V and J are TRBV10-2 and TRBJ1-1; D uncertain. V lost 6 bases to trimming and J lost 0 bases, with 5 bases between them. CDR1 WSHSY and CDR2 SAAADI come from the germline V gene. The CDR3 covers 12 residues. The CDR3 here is CASRSMNTEAFF. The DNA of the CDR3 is TGCGCCAGCAGGTCAATGAACACTGAAGCTTTCTTT.

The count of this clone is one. CDR3 in amino acids: CASSKGIRTGTGELFF. CDR3 nucleotide sequence: TGTGCCAGCAGCAAGGGTATCAGGACAGGGACCGGGGAGCTGTTTTTT. This chain joins TRBV21-1 and TRBJ2-2; the table's D call, TRBD1, has no DNA check behind it. TRBV21-1 is marked as a pseudogene. The CDR3 spans 16 residues.

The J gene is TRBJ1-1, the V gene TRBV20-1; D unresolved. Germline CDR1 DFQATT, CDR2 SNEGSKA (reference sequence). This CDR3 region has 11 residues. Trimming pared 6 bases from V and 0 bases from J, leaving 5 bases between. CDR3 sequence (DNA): TGCAGTGCACTAATGAACACTGAAGCTTTCTTT. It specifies CSALMNTEAFF.

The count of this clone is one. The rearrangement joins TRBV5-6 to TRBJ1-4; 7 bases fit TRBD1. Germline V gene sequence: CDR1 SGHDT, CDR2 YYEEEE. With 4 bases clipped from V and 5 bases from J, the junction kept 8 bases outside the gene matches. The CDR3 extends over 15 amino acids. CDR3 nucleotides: TGTGCCAGCAGCCGACAGGGTTGGGGAAATGAAAAACTGTTTTTT. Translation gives CASSRQGWGNEKLFF.

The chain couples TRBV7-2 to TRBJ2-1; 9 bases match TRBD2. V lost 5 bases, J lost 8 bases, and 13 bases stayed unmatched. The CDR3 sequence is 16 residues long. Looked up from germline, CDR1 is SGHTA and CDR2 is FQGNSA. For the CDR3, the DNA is TGTGCCAGCAGCCGGCTAACTAGCGGGCTGGTGGATGAGCAGTTCTTC. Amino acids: CASSRLTSGLVDEQFF.

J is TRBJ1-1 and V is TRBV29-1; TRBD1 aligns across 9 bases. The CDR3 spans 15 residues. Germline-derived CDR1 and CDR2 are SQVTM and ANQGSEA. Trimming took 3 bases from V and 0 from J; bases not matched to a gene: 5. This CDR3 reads CSVEVTGGLNTEAFF. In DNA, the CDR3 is TGCAGCGTTGAGGTTACAGGGGGCTTGAACACTGAAGCTTTCTTT.

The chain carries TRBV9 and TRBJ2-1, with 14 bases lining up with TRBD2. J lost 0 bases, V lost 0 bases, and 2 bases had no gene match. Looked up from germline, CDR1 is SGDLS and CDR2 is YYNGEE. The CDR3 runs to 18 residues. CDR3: CASSVGTSGGTSYNEQFF. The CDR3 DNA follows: TGTGCCAGCAGCGTAGGGACTAGCGGGGGGACCTCCTACAATGAGCAGTTCTTC. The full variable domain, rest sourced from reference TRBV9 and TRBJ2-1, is DSGVTQTPKHLITATGQRVTLRCSPRSGDLSVYWYQQSLDQGLQFLIQYYNGEERAKGNILERFSAQQFPDLHSELNLSSLELGDSALYFCASSVGTSGGTSYNEQFFGPGTRLTVL.

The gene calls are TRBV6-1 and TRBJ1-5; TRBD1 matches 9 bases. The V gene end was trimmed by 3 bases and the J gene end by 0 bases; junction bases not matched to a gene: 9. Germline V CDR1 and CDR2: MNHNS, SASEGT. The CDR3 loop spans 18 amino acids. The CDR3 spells CASSDQTGGLTSNQPQHF. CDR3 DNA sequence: TGTGCCAGCAGTGACCAGACAGGGGGGCTAACTAGCAATCAGCCCCAGCATTTT.

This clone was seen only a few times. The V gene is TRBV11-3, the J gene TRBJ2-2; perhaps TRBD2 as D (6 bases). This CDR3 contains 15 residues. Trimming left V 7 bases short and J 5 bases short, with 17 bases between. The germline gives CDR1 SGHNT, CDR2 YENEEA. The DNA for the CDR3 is TGTGCCAGCACCGCGGGGTTAGGGTTGACCGGGGAGCTGTTTTTT. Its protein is CASTAGLGLTGELFF.

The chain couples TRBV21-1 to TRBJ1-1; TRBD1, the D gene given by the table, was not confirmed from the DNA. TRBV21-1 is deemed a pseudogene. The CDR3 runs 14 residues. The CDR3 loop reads CASSKGQVNTEAFF. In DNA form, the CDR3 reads TGTGCCAGCAGCAAGGGACAAGTGAACACTGAAGCTTTCTTT.

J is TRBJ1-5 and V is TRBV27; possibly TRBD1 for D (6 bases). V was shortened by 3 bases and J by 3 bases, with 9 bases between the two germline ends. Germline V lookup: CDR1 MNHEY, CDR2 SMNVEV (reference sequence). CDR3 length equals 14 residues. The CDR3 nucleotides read TGTGCCAGCAGTTTTTGGGGGCCCAATCAGCCCCAGCATTTT. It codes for CASSFWGPNQPQHF.

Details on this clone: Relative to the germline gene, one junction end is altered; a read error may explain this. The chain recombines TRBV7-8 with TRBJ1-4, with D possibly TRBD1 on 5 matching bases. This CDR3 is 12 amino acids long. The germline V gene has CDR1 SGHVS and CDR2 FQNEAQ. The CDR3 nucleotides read TGTGCCAGCAGTTTAGAAAAGGGGAAACTGTTTTTT. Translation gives CASSLEKGKLFF.

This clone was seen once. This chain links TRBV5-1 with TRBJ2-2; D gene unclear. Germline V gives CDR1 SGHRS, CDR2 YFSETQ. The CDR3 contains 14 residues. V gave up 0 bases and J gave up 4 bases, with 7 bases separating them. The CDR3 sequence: CASSLAVSTGELFF. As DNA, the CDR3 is TGCGCCAGCAGCTTGGCAGTGTCCACCGGGGAGCTGTTTTTT. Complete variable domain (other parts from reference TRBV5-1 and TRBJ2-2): KAGVTQTPRYLIKTRGQQVTLSCSPISGHRSVSWYQQTPGQGLQFLFEYFSETQRNKGNFPGRFSGRQFSNSRSEMNVSTLELGDSALYLCASSLAVSTGELFFGEGSRLTVL.

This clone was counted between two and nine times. The CDR3 DNA sequence: TGTGCCATCAGTGAGGGACTAGCTTCCCGTGAGCAGTTCTTC. Translated: CAISEGLASREQFF. This rearrangement joins TRBV10-3 to TRBJ2-1, with TRBD2 identical over 8 bases. Trimming took 2 bases from V and 9 from J; bases not matched to a gene: 6. Germline V gives CDR1 ENHRY, CDR2 SYGVKD. The CDR3 consists of 14 residues.

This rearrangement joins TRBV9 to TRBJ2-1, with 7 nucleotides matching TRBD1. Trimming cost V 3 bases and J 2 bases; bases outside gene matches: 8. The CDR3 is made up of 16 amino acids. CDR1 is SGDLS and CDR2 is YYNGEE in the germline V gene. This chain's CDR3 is CASSEDRETTYNEQFF. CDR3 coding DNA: TGTGCCAGCAGCGAAGACAGGGAGACGACCTACAATGAGCAGTTCTTC.

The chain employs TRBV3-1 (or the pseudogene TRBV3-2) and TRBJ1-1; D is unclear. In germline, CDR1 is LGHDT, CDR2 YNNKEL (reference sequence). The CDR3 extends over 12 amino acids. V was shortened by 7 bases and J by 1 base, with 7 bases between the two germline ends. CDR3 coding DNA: TGTGCCAGCAAATACAAGAACACTGAAGCTTTCTTT. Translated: CASKYKNTEAFF.

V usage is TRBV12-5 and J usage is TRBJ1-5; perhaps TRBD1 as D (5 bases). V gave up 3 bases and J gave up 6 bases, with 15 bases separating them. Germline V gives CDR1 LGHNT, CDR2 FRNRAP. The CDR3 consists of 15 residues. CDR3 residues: CASGFGGGGTQPQHF. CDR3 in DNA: TGTGCTAGTGGTTTTGGAGGTGGGGGGACTCAGCCCCAGCATTTT.

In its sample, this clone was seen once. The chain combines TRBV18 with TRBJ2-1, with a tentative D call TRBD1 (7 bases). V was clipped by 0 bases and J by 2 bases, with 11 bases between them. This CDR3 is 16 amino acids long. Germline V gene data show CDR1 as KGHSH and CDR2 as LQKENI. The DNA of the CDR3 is TGTGCCAGCTCACCACCGCAGGGGGGCACCTACAATGAGCAGTTCTTC. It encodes CASSPPQGGTYNEQFF.

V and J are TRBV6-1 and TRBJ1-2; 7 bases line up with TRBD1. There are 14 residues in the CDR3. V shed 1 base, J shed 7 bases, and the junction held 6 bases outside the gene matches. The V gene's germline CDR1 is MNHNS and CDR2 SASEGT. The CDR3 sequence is CASSEEAGGSGYTF. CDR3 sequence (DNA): TGTGCCAGCAGTGAAGAGGCAGGGGGAAGTGGCTACACCTTC.

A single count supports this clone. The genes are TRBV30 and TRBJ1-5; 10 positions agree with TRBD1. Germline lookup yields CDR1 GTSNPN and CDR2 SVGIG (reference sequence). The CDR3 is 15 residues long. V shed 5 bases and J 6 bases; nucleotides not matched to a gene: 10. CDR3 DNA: TGTGCCTGGGCGACAGGGGGCCCGAATGGTCAGCCCCAGCATTTT. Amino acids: CAWATGGPNGQPQHF.